This record concerns one T cell receptor (beta chain) sequence. This sample is part of a study of Ad26.COV2.S vaccination and SARS-CoV-2 variants. Here immunoSEQ multiplex PCR was the method, and the copy in TCRdb shows in-frame clones only, minus some. The table has hundreds of thousands of clones, roughly 89% seen once; the top ten hold roughly 5%. The treatment is: about 20 received Ad26.COV2.S at low or high dose, single or two shots; 5 received placebo; per-sample allocation not given. Samples came from day 63 after the first vaccine or placebo injection. CDR1 and CDR2 from the germline V gene are MNHEY and SVGEGT. V dropped 0 bases and J dropped 6 bases, with 12 bases sitting between them. The CDR3 runs to 15 residues.

The TCR was taken from a person aged 18-60 years who received the Ad26.COV2.S COVID-19 vaccine or a placebo. The V and J genes are TRBV6-2 or TRBV6-3 and TRBJ2-4, with a possible D match to TRBD2 (5 bases). The sequenced sample was peripheral blood, obtained in a trial of Ad26.COV2.S vaccine versus placebo. CDR3 coding DNA: TGTGCCAGCAGTTACTCGACGGGGAATCTAAACATTCAGTACTTC. It translates to CASSYSTGNLNIQYF.